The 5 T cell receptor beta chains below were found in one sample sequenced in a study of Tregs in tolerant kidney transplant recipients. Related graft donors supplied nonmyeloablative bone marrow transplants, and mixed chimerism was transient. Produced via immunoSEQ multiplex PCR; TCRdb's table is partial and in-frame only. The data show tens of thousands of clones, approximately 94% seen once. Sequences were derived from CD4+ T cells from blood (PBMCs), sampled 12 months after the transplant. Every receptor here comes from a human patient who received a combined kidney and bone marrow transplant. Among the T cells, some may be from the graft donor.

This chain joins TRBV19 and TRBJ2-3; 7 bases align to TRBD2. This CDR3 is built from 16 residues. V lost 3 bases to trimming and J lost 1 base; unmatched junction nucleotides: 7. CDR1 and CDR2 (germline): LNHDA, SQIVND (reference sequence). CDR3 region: CASSIWASGGTDTQYF. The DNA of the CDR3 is TGTGCCAGTAGTATTTGGGCTAGCGGAGGCACAGATACGCAGTATTTT.

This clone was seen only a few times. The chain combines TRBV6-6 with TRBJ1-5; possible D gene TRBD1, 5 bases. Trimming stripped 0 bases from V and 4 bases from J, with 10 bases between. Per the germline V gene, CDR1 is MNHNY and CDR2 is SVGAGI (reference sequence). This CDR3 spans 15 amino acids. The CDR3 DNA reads TGTGCCAGCAGTTACTCGATGCCAGGGAATCAGCCCCAGCATTTT. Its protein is CASSYSMPGNQPQHF.

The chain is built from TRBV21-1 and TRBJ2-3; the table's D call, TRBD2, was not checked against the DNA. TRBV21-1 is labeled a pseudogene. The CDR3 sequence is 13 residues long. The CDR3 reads CVESGRFTDTQYF. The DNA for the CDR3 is TGTGTTGAGAGCGGGAGGTTCACAGATACGCAGTATTTT.

The CDR3 DNA is TGCGCCAGCAGTCAATCACGGGAGAATGAGCAGTTCTTC. Translated, it gives CASSQSRENEQFF. V and J are TRBV23-1 and TRBJ2-1; D may be TRBD2 (6 bases). TRBV23-1 is an ORF, with its function uncertain. Trimming removed 0 bases at V and 7 bases at J, with 7 bases between. CDR3 size: 13 residues.

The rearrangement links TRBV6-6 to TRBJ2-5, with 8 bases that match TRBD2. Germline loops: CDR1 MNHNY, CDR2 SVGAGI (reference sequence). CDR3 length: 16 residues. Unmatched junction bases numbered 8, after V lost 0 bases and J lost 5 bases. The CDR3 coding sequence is TGTGCCAGCAGTTACTCGATATCGGGAGGGCAGGAGACCCAGTACTTC. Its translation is CASSYSISGGQETQYF.